The T cell receptor beta chain under discussion was sequenced for a study of shared clonotypes between healthy human individuals (TCRdb year 2020). In the study overall: The cohort included a few men and a couple of women between 18 and 49 years of age. For each donor, three plates each were used for CD4 naive and CD4 memory, two plates were used for CD8 naive, and one plate was used for CD8 memory. The study deeply sequenced blood TCR repertoires of several healthy adults to estimate repertoire size and the extent of clonotype sharing between individuals. Different laboratories and diverse techniques were used to prepare libraries and sequence TCR repertoires, to increase sequencing depth and limit assay-specific biases. Leukapheresis yielded between about 0.85 and 9 billion PBMCs per donor.

This clone has a single count. This receptor's antigen is unknown. Base qualities were left out, and no much larger clone turns up one base away. The germline V gene sets CDR1 to LGHNA and CDR2 to YSLEER. V gives up 0 bases and J gives up 4 bases, and the segment between their germline ends measures 10 bases. Taken from cysteine to phenylalanine, the CDR3 has 15 residues. The sequence is cut down to CDR3 DNA, 45 bases in frame from base 1. Using the deep immunoSEQ assay, TCR CDR3 regions were amplified from genomic DNA by multiplex PCR. Genomic DNA extracted from each cell subset was distributed evenly over all wells of several immunoSEQ 96-well plates, and each plate served as one replicate. For sorted subsets, roughly 190 ng of genomic DNA, equivalent to around 30,000 T cell genomes, went into each replicate PCR. Purified libraries were measured with a Qubit 3.0 fluorometer, size-checked on a Bioanalyzer 2100, and measured again with the KAPA Library Quantification kit. Every immunoSEQ 96-well plate was sequenced on a dedicated single-read 150-cycle Illumina NextSeq 550 flow cell. Processing in the source paper ran as follows. The immunoSEQ output contained only junctional sequences without quality scores, so filtering could not match that applied to full-length reads. Sequences were annotated with PyIR, a Python wrapper for IgBLAST v1.9, using IMGT germline references to assign V/J genes and CDR3. Reads with weak V/J assignments (E-value above 1e-6), missing CDR3, stop codons, out-of-frame junctions, or ambiguous translated residues were removed. V3J clonotypes were defined as sequences sharing an identical inferred V gene, J gene, and CDR3 amino acid sequence. Percentage overlap between repertoires was computed as shared unique clonotypes divided by the size of the smaller repertoire. Richness of each repertoire was evaluated using RTK rarefaction, the Chao1 estimator, and Recon v2.1 estimates of unobserved clonotypes. Generation probabilities were computed with OLGA for all TCRbeta clonotypes obtained by the gDNA method from several donors. TCRdb holds this immuneACCESS table with in-frame rearrangements only. Some clones are missing; in checked studies, unresolved V genes explain under half, and the rest has no known cause. Clone size and the V and J calls come from that table; the DNA yielded D and trimming. The sample table contains some 2,100,000 clones; only one count was recorded for 85% to 95% of them. The biggest ten clones account for under 2% of the sample.

CD8 naive samples were CD45RO-negative cells positively selected for CCR7, giving a CD45RA+CCR7+ population that excluded TemRA cells. Donors were healthy HIV-negative adults with no recently reported acute infections or vaccinations. Only Caucasian adults living in Nashville, Tennessee, USA were represented among the donors. After blood collection by leukapheresis, PBMCs were isolated using Ficoll-Histopaque density gradient centrifugation and then cryopreserved in the vapor phase of liquid nitrogen. Analytical flow cytometry was used to check the purity and quantity of every magnetically sorted T cell population. Genomic DNA was isolated from every sorted fraction and measured by UV absorbance on a Nanodrop 2000c. What the authors observed across the whole study: The genetic and exposure-history diversity represented was limited by the small number of donors. Compared with non-shared clonotypes, clonotypes shared by all four sorted-subset donors had higher generation probabilities. When a handful of donors were compared, the shared fraction of clonotypes was about 5% for naive CD4, approximately 3.5% for naive CD8, roughly 2.3% for memory CD4, and roughly 0.4% for memory CD8. Larger estimated clonotype richness was generally found for naive subsets than for memory subsets. Only blood was sampled, and tissue TCR repertoires likely differ from those in blood. Rarefaction of sorted-subset datasets indicated incomplete sequencing despite the large sequencing depth. Based on pairwise subsampling, the degree of clonotype sharing among donors was expected to be affected by sequencing depth.

The chain is encoded by TRBV4-3 joined to TRBJ1-3; no D gene can be assigned with confidence. This clonotype originated in a young man in good health. Some clones in this sample may be carry-over from other donors' samples. Input material: naive CD8+ T cells from PBMCs. The sample's cell subset or site label, in plain terms: CD45RA+CCR7+. In nucleotides, the sequence is TGCGCCAGCAGCCAAGACTGGACCGGCGGAAACACCATATATTTT. This sequence encodes CASSQDWTGGNTIYF.